This T cell receptor beta chain was observed in a study of T cells in Graves' hyperthyroidism and ophthalmopathy. Study-wide results and caveats: In the blood, most expanded thyroid clonotypes above 0.001 appeared as well. Model predictions of ophthalmopathy came a median around 6.5 months before onset.

CDR1 LNHDA and CDR2 SQIVND come from the germline V gene (reference sequence). This CDR3 comprises 14 residues. The V gene lost 5 bases and the J gene lost 5 bases, with 15 bases spanning the gap. Fresh peripheral blood, 10 ml, yielded the PBMCs. Points on this clonotype: Antigen: not known.

Amplification yielded TCR beta CDR3 regions, with RNA transcripts as the source. During a first-round RT-PCR of the TCR CDR3, the HTBI primer set was used. TCRdb re-called the multiplex PCR reads through MiXCR, storing one row per CDR3 protein. Of around 190,000 distinct CDR3 sequences in the sample, 17% are singletons; the top ten hold roughly 49%. The receptor was isolated from a woman in her fifties or sixties with Graves' hyperthyroidism. The gene calls are TRBV19 and TRBJ1-2, with D unclear. Specimen: blood. DNA of the CDR3: TGTGCCAGTAGTCCGCCCAATACGGTATATGGCTACACCTTC. As protein: CASSPPNTVYGYTF.